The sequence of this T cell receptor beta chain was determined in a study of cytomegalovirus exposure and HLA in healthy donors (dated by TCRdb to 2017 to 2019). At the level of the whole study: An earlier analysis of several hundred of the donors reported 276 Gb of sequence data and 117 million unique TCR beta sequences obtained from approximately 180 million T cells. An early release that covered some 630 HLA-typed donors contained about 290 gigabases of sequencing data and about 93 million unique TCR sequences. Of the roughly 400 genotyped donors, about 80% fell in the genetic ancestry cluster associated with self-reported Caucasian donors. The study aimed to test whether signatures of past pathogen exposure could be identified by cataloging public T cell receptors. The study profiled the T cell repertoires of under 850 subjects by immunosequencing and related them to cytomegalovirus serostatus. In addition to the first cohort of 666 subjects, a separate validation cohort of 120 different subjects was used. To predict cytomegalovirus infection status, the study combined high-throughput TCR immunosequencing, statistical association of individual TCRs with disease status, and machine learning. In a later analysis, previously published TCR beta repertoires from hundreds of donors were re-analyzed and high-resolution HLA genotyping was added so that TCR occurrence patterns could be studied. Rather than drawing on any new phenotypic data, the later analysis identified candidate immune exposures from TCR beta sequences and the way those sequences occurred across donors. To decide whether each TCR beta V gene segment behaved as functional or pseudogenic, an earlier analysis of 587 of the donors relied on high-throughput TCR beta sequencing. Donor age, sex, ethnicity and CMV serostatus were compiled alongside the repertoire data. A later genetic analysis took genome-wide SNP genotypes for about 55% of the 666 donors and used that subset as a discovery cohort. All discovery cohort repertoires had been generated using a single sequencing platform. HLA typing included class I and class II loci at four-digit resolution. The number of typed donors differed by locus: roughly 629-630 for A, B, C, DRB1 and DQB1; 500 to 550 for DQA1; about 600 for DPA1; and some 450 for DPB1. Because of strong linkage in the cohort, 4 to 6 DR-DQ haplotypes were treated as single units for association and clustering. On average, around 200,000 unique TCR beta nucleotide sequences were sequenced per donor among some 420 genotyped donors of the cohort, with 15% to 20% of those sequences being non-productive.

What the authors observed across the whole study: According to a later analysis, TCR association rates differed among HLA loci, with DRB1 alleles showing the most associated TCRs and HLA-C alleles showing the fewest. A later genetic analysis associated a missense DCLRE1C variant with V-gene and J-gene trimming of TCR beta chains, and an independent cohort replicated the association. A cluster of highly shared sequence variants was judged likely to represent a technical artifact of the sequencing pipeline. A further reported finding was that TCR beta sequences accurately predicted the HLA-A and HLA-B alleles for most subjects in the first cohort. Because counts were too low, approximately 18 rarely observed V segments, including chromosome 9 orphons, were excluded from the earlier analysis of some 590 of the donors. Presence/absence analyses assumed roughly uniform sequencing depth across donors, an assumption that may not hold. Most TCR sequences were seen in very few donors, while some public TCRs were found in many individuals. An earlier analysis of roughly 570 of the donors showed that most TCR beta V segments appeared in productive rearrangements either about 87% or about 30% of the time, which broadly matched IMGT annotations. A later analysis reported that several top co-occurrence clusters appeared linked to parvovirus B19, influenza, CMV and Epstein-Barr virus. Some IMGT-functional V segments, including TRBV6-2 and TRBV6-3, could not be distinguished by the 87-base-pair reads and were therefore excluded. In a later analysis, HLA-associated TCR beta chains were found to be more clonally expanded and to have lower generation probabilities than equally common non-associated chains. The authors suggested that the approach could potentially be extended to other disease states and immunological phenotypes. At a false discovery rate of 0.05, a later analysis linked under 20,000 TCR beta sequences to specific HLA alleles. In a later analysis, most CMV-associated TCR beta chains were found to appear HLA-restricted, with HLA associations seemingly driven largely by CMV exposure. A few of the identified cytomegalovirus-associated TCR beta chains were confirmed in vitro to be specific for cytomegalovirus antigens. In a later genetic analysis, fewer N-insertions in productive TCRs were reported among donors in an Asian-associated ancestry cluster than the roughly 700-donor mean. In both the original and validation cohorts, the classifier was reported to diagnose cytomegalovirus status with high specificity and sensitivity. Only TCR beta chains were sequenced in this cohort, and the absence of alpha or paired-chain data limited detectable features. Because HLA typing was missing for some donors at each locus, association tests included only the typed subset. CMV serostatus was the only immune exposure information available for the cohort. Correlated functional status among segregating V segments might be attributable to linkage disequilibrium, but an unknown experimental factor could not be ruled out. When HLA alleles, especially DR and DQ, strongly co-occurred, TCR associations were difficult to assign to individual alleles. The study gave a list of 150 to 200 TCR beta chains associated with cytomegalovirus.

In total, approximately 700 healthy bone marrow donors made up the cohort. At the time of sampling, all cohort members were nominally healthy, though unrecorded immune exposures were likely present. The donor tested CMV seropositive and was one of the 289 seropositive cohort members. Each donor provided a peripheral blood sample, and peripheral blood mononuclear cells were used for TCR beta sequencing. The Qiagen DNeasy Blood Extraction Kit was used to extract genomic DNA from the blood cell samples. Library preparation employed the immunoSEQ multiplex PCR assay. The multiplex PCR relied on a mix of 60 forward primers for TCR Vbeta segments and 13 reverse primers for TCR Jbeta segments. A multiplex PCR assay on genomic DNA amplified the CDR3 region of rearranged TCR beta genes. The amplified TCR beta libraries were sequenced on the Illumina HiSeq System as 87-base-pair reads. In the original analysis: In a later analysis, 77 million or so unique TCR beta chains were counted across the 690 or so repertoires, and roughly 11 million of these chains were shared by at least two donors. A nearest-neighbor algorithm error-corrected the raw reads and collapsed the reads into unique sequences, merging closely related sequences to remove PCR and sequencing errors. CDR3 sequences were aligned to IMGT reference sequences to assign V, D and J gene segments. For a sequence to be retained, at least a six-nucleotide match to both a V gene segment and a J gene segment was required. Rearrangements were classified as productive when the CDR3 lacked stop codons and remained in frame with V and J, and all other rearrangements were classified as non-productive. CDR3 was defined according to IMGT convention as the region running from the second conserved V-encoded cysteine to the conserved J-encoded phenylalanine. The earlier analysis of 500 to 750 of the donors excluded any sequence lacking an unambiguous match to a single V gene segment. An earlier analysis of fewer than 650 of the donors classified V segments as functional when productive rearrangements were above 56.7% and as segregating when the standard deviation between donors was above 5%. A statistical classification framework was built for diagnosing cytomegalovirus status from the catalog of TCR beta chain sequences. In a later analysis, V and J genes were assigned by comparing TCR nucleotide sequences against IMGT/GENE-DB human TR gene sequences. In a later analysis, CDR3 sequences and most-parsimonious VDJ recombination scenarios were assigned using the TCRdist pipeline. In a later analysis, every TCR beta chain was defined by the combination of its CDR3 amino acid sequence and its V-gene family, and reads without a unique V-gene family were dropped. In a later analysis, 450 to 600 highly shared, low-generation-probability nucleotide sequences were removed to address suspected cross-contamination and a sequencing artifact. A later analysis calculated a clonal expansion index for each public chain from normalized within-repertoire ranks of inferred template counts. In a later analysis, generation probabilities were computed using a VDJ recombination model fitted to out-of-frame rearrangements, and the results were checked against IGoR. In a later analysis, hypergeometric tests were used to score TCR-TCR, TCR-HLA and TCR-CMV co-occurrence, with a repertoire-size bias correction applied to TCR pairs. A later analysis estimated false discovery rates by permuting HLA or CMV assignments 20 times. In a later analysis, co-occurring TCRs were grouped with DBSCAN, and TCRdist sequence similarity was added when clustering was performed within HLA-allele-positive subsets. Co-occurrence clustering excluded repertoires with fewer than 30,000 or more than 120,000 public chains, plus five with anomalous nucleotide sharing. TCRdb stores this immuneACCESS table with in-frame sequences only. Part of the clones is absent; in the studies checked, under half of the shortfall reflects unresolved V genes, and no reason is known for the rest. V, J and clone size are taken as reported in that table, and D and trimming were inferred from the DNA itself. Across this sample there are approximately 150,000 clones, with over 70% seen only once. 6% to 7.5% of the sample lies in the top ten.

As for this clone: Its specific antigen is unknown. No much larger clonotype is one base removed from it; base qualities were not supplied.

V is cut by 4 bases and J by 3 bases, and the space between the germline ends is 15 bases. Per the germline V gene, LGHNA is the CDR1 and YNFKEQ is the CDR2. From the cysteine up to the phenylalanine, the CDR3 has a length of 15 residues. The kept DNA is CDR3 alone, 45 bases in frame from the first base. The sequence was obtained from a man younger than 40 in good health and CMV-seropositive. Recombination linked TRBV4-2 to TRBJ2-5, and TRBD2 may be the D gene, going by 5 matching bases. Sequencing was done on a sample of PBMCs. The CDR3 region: CASSPVPGLKETQYF. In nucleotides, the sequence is TGTGCCAGCAGCCCCGTCCCCGGACTGAAAGAGACCCAGTACTTC.